What follows are 3 T cell receptor beta chains derived from one specimen sequenced in a study of glioma-infiltrating T cells. The iRepertoire nested amplicon-rescue multiplex PCR amplified TCR alpha and beta CDR3s from RNA. Using its own MiXCR run on the multiplex PCR reads, TCRdb lists one record per CDR3 protein. The sample lists roughly 130,000 distinct CDR3 sequences; around a quarter were seen once. The source material was glioma tissue, nonneoplastic brain tissue, or PBMCs (not recorded which). These receptors were taken from a human donor with low-grade glioma or glioblastoma, undergoing nonglioma brain surgery, or in good health (not recorded which).

Only one count was recorded for this clonotype. This may arise from a read error, as a much more abundant clone is one base away. This sequence joins TRBV20-1 and TRBJ2-5; TRBD1 matches 8 bases. The germline V gene has CDR1 DFQATT and CDR2 SNEGSKA (reference sequence). CDR3 length equals 14 residues. CDR3 region: CSARSGRGQEAQYF. The CDR3 region has the DNA TGCAGTGCTAGGTCGGGCAGGGGGCAAGAGGCCCAGTACTTC.

This clonotype was found many times. The chain couples TRBV28 to TRBJ2-3; the match to TRBD2 covers 11 bases. The V segment lost 4 bases and the J segment 1 base; nucleotides outside the gene matches: 13. CDR3 length: 19 amino acids. Germline lookup yields CDR1 MDHEN and CDR2 SYDVKM. Written as DNA, the CDR3 is TGTGCCAGCAGTTCCCCATCTAGCGGGGGGATTGGCGGCACAGATACGCAGTATTTT. Protein: CASSSPSSGGIGGTDTQYF.

Many counts were recorded for this clonotype. The chain couples TRBV27 to TRBJ1-1; tentatively, D is TRBD1 (6 bases). From germline, CDR1 is MNHEY and CDR2 SMNVEV (reference sequence). The CDR3 consists of 15 residues. Trimming took off 5 bases at V and 1 base at J, with 14 bases between the two ends. The DNA for the CDR3 is TGTGCCAGCAGTACCCCGGGACACCGGAACACTGAAGCTTTCTTT. Amino acids: CASSTPGHRNTEAFF.